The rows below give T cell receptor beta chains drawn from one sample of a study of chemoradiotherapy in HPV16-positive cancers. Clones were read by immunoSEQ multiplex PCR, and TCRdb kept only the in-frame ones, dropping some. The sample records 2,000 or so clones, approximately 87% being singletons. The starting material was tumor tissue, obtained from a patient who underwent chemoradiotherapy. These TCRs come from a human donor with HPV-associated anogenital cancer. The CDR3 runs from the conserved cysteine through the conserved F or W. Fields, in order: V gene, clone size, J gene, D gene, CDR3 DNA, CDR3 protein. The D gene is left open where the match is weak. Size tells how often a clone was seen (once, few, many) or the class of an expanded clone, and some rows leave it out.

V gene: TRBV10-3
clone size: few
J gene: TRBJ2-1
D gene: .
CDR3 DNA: TGTGCCATCAGTGAAGGGTTCCATTACAATGAGCAGTTCTTC
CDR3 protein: CAISEGFHYNEQFF

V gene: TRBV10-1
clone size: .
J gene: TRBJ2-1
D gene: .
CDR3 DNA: TGCGCCAGCAGTGACTCCGAGGAGGGGGGGAATGAGCAGTTCTTC
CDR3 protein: CASSDSEEGGNEQFF

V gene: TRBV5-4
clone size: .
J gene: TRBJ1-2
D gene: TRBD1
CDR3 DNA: TGTGCCAGCAGCGGACAGGTTCGCGGGAAAGCGTTCTATGGCTACACCTTC
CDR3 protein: CASSGQVRGKAFYGYTF

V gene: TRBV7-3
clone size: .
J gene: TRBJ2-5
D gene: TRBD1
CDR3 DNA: TGTGCCAGCAGCTTAGGACAGGGGGCTGAAGAGACCCAGTACTTC
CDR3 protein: CASSLGQGAEETQYF

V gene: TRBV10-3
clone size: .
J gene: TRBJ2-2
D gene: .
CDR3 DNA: TGTGCCATCAGTGAGTCGTTTACCGGGGAGCTGTTTTTT
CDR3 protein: CAISESFTGELFF

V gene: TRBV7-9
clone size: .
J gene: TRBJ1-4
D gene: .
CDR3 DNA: TGTGCCAGCAGCTTAGATATTACGGGCGGGGGAAAACTGTTTTTT
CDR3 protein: CASSLDITGGGKLFF

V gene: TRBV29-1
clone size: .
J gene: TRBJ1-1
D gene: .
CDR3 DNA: TGCAGCGGCGGGGACGGGCTCATGAACACTGAAGCTTTCTTT
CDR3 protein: CSGGDGLMNTEAFF

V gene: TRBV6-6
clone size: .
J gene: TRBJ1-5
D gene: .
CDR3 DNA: TGTGCCAGCAGTCCCCACCAGGAGGTTAGCAATCAGCCCCAGCATTTT
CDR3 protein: CASSPHQEVSNQPQHF

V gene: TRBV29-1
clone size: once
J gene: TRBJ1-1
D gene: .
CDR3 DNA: TGCAGCGTTGAGATGAACACTGAAGCTTTCTTT
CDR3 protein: CSVEMNTEAFF

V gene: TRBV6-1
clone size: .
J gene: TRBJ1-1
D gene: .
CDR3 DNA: TGTGCCAGCAGTGAAACAGTGGGGTATGTGGCAATACCAACTGAAGCTTTCTTT
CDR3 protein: CASSETVGYVAIPTEAFF

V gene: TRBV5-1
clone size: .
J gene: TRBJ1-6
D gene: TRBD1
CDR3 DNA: TGCGCCAGCAGCTTGGTAGGGACAGGGAATAATTCACCCCTCCACTTT
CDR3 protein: CASSLVGTGNNSPLHF

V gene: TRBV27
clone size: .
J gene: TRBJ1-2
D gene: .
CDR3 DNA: TGTGCCAGCAGTTTATATCGGGGTAACTATGGCTACACCTTC
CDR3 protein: CASSLYRGNYGYTF

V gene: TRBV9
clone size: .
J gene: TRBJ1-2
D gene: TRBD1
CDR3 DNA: TGTGCCAGCAGCGTCCCTTCCGGGACAGGGAGTGGCTACACCTTC
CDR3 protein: CASSVPSGTGSGYTF

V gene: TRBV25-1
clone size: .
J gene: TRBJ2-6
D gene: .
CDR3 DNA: TGTGCCAGCAGTTCGGGACTTGGATTTGGGGCCAACGTCCTGACTTTC
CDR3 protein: CASSSGLGFGANVLTF

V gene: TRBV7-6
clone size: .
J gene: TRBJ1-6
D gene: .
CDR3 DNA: TGTGCCAGCAGCTTGCTAACCGACAGCTCCTATAATTCACCCCTCCACTTT
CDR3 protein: CASSLLTDSSYNSPLHF

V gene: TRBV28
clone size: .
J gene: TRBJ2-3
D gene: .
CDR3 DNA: TGTGCCAGCAGTCCACTACAGGGTTTCGATACGCAGTATTTT
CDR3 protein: CASSPLQGFDTQYF

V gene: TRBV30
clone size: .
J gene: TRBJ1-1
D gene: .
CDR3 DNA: TGTGCCTGGAGTCGGCACCTGAACACTGAAGCTTTCTTT
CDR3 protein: CAWSRHLNTEAFF

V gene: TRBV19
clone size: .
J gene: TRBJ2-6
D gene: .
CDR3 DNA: TGTGCCAGTAGTATGAGAGGGCCTGGGGCCAACGTCCTGACTTTC
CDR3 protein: CASSMRGPGANVLTF

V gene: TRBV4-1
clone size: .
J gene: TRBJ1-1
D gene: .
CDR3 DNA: TGCGCCAGCAGCCAAGTAGGGGGGGCATTGGATACTGAAGCTTTCTTT
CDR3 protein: CASSQVGGALDTEAFF

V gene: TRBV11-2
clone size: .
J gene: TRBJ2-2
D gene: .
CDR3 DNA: TGTGCCAGCAGCTTAGGGGGGGGCGGTTGGACCGGGGAGCTGTTTTTT
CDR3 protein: CASSLGGGGWTGELFF

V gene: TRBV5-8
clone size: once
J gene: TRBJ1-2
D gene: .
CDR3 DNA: TGTGCCAGCAGCTTCGGACGGAGGAGGGTTGTGTATGGCTACACCTTC
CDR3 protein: CASSFGRRRVVYGYTF

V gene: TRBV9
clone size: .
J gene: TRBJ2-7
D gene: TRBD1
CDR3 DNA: TGTGCCAGCAGCGTAGGAAACCGGGACAGCACCTACGAGCAGTACTTC
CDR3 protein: CASSVGNRDSTYEQYF

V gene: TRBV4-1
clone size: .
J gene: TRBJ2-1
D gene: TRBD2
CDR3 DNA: TGCGCCAGCAGCCAAGACACTAGCGCTTCCTACGGGCAGTTCTTC
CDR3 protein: CASSQDTSASYGQFF